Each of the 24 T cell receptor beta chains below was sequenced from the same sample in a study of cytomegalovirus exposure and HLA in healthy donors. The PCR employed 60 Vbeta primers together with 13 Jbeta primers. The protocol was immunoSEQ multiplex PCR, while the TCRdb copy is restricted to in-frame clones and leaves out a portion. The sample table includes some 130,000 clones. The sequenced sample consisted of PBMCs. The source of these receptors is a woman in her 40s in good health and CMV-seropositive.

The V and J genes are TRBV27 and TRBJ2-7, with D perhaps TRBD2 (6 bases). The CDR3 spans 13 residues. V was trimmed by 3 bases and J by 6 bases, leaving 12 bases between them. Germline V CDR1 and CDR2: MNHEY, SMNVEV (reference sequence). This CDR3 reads CASSFRENREQYF. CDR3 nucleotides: TGTGCCAGCAGTTTCCGGGAGAACCGCGAGCAGTACTTC.

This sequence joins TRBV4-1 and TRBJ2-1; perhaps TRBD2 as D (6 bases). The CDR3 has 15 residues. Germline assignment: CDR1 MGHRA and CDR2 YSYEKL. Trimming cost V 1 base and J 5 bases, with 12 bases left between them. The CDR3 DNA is TGCGCCAGCAGCCAAGGGCTAGCGCTGCACAATGAGCAGTTCTTC. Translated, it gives CASSQGLALHNEQFF.

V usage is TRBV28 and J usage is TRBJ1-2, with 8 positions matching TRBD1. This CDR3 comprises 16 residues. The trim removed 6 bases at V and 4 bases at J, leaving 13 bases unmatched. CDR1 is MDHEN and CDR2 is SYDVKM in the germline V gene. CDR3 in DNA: TGTGCCAGCAGGCCAACCCAGATCGGGACAGGCTATGGCTACACCTTC. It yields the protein CASRPTQIGTGYGYTF.

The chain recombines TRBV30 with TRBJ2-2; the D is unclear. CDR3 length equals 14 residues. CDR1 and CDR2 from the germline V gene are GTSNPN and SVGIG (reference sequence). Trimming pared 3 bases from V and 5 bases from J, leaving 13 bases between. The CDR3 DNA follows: TGTGCCTGGAGCACCCATGGAGTTACCGGGGAGCTGTTTTTT. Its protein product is CAWSTHGVTGELFF.

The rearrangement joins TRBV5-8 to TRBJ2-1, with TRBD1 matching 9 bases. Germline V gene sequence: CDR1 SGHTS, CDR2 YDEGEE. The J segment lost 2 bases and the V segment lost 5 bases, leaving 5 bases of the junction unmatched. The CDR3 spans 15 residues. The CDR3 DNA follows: TGTGCCAGCAGTCCCGACAGGGGGACCTACAATGAGCAGTTCTTC. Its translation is CASSPDRGTYNEQFF.

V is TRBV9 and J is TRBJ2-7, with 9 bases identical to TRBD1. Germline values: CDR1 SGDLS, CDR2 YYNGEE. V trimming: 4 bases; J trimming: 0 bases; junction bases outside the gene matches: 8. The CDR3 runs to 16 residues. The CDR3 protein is CASSPYLDRGSYEQYF. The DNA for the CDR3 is TGTGCCAGCAGCCCCTACCTGGACAGGGGCTCCTACGAGCAGTACTTC.

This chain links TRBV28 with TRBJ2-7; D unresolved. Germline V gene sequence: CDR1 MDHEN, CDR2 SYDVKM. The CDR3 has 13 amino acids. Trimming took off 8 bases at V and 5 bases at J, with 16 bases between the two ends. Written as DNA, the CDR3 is TGTGCCAGCTTGGCCCCTGAGGCCAACGAGCAGTACTTC. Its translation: CASLAPEANEQYF. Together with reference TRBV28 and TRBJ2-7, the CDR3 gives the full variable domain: DVKVTQSSRYLVKRTGEKVFLECVQDMDHENMFWYRQDPGLGLRLIYFSYDVKMKEKGDIPEGYSVSREKKERFSLILESASTNQTSMYLCASLAPEANEQYFGPGTRLTVT.

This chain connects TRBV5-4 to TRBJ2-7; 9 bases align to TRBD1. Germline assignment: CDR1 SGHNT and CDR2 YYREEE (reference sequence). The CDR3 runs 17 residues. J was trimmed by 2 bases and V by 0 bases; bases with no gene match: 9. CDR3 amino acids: CASSLGPGQGKAYEQYF. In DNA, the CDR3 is TGTGCCAGCAGCTTGGGACCGGGACAGGGTAAGGCCTACGAGCAGTACTTC.

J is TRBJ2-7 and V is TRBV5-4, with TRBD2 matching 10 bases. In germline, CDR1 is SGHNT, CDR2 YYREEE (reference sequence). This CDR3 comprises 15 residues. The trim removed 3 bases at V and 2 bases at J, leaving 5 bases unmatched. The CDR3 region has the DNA TGTGCCAGCAGCTCCCGGACTAGCGGCCCCTACGAGCAGTACTTC. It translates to CASSSRTSGPYEQYF.

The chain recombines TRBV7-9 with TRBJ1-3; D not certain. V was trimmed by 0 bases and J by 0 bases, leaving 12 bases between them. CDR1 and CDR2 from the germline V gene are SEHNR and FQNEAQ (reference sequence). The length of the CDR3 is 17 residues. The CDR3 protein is CASSLARIGDSGNTIYF. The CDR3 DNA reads TGTGCCAGCAGCTTAGCGCGCATCGGGGACTCTGGAAACACCATATATTTT.

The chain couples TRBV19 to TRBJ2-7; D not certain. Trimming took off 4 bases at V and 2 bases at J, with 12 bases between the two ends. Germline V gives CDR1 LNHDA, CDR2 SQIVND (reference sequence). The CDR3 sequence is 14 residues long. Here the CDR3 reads CASSRALAAYEQYF. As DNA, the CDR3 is TGTGCCAGTAGTAGAGCGCTGGCGGCCTACGAGCAGTACTTC.

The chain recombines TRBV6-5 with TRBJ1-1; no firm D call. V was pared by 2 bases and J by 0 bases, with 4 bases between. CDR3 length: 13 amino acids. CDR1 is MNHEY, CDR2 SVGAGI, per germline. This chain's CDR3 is CASSYELNTEAFF. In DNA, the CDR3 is TGTGCCAGCAGTTACGAGCTGAACACTGAAGCTTTCTTT.

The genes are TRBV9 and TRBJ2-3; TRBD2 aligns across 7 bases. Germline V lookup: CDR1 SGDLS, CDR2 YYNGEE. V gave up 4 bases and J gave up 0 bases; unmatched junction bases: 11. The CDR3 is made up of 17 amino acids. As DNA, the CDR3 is TGTGCCAGCAGCTCCTCGGGAGGCCGACCTAGCACAGATACGCAGTATTTT. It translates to CASSSSGGRPSTDTQYF. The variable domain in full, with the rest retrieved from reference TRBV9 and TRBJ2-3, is DSGVTQTPKHLITATGQRVTLRCSPRSGDLSVYWYQQSLDQGLQFLIQYYNGEERAKGNILERFSAQQFPDLHSELNLSSLELGDSALYFCASSSSGGRPSTDTQYFGPGTRLTVL.

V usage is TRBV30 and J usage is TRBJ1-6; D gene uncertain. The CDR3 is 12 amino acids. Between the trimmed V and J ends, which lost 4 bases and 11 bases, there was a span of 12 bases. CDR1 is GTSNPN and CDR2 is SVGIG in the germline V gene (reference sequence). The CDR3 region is CAWNGPRPPLHF. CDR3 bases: TGTGCCTGGAACGGTCCCCGCCCACCCCTCCACTTT.

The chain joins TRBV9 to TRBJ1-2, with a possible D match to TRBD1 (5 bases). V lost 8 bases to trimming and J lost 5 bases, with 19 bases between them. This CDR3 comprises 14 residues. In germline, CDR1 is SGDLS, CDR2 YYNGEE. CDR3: CASWGDGTNYGYTF. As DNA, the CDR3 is TGTGCCAGTTGGGGGGACGGGACGAATTATGGCTACACCTTC.

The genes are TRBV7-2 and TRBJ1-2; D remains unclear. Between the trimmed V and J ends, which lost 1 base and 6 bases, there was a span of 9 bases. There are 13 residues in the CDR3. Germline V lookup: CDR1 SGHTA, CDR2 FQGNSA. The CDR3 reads CASSLEGGDGYTF. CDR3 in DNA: TGTGCCAGCAGCTTAGAGGGAGGCGATGGCTACACCTTC.

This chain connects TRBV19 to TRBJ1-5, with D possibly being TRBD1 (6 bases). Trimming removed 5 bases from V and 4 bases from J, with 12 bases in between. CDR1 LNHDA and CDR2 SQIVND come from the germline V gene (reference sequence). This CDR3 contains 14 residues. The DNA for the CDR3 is TGTGCCAGTAGTTCAAGGACAGAAAATCAGCCCCAGCATTTT. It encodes CASSSRTENQPQHF.

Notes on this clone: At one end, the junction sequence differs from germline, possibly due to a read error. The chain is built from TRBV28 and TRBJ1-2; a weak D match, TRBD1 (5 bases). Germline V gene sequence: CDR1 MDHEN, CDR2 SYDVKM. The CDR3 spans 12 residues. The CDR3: CASSLRRGGCTF. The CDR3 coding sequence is TGTGCCAGCAGTTTAAGAAGGGGTGGCTGCACCTTC.

Here the CDR3 reads CASSVEGLAGVGETQYF. The CDR3 nucleotides are TGTGCCAGCAGCGTAGAGGGACTAGCGGGAGTAGGGGAGACCCAGTACTTC. The V and J genes are TRBV9 and TRBJ2-5; TRBD2 matches at 14 bases. In germline, CDR1 is SGDLS, CDR2 YYNGEE. The CDR3 runs to 17 residues. The J segment lost 5 bases and the V segment lost 0 bases, leaving 6 bases of the junction unmatched.

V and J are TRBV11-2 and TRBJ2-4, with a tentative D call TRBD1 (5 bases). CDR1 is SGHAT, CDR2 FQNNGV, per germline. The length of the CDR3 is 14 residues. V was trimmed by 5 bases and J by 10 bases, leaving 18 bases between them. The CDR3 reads CASSPSGALGIQYF. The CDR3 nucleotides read TGTGCCAGCAGCCCTAGTGGGGCCTTAGGTATTCAGTACTTC.

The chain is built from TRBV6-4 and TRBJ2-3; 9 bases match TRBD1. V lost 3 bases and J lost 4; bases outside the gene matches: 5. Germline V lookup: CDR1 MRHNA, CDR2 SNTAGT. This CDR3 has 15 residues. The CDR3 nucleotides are TGTGCCAGCAGTGAAGGGACAGGGAACCCAGATACGCAGTATTTT. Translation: CASSEGTGNPDTQYF.

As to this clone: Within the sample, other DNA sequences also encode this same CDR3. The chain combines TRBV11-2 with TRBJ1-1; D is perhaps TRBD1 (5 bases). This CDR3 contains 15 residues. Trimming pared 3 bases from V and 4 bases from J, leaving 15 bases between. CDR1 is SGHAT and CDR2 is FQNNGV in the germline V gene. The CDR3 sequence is CASSLKRGVGTEAFF. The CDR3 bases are TGTGCCAGCAGCTTGAAAAGGGGCGTGGGCACTGAAGCTTTCTTT. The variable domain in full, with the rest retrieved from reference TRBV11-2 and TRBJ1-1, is EAGVAQSPRYKIIEKRQSVAFWCNPISGHATLYWYQQILGQGPKLLIQFQNNGVVDDSQLPKDRFSAERLKGVDSTLKIQPAKLEDSAVYLCASSLKRGVGTEAFFGQGTRLTVV.

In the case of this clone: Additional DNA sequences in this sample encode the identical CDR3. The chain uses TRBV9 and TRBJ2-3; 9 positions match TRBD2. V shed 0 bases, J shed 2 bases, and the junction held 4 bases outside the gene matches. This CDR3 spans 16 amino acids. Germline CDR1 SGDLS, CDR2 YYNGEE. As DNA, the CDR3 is TGTGCCAGCAGCGTAGGACCTAGCGGGAACACAGATACGCAGTATTTT. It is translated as CASSVGPSGNTDTQYF.

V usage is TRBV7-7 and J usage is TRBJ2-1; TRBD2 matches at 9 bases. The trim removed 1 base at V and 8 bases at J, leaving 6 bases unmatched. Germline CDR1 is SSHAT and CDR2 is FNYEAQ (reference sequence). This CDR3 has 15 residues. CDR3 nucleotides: TGTGCCAGCAGCTTAGTGGCTAGCGGGACCCATGAGCAGTTCTTC. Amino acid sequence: CASSLVASGTHEQFF.